Described below is a single T cell receptor (beta chain) sequence and its context. The clone's antigen remains unknown. Base qualities are not provided; no much larger clone lies one nucleotide away. Whole blood was collected in K2EDTA tubes by collaborating institutions according to the institutions' own protocols. For TCRbeta analysis, collaborators shipped samples as frozen whole blood, isolated PBMCs, or DNA extracted from either of those sample types. Relative to germline, V is missing 4 bases and J is missing 2 bases, with 6 bases of the junction outside any gene match. The CDR3 contains 18 residues, cysteine and phenylalanine counted. CDR3 DNA only is kept here, 54 bases in frame from base 1. As encoded in the germline V gene (reference sequence), CDR1 is LGHDT while CDR2 is YNNKEL. The data were obtained in a study of blood T cell repertoires in COVID-19 (dated by TCRdb to about 2020). For the wider study: Samples covering the acute and convalescent phases of COVID-19 were provided by collaborators in the United States, Italy and Spain. Subjects who had been exposed to COVID-19, were actively infected with it, or had recovered from it provided the deeply sampled blood TCRbeta repertoires that made up the dataset. The prospective study material was composed of cDNA or gDNA derived from T cells, B-cell-depleted T cells, or PBMCs. Samples were obtained from the ongoing ImmuneRACE study (first 160 participants) and from approximately 1,200 subjects provided by 6 global collaborators. Sample metadata almost always included a de-identified subject ID, COVID-19 status, age in years and sex. Where available, HLA class I and class II types were taken from metadata supplied by the sample provider and were not determined by assay-based typing. The repertoires were made available in a free public database intended to serve as a resource for research on the immune response to SARS-CoV-2. What the research found in general, with its limitations: The quantity of clinical and demographic metadata differed by source and by participant and was supplied without curation.

TCRbeta CDR3 regions were amplified from genomic DNA by means of the immunoSEQ Assay, a bias-controlled multiplex PCR. The original methods were these. The number of nucleated cells in each sample was estimated by amplification of reference gene primers within the assay. Sequence reads were collapsed and filtered to measure the absolute abundance of every unique TCRbeta CDR3 rearrangement. Productive Simpson clonality was computed per sample as the square root of Simpson's diversity index over productive rearrangements. TCRdb retrieved this table from immuneACCESS and kept in-frame rearrangements only. Not all clones are present; in checked studies, unresolved V genes account for under half, and no reason is known for the remainder. V and J calls and clone size are as listed in that table; D and trimming were resolved from the DNA. Counted in this sample were about 270,000 clones; approximately 89% of them appeared once. The ten top clones hold roughly 8% of the sample.

The TCR comes from a man aged 35 to 55 with active or convalescent COVID-19. Sequencing used peripheral blood. Recombination joined TRBV3-1 (or the pseudogene TRBV3-2) with TRBJ2-6, with 12 central nucleotides matching TRBD2. The DNA sequence follows: TGTGCCAGCAGCCCCCAATCTAGCGGGGGGGCTGGGGCCAACGTCCTGACTTTC. Protein translation: CASSPQSSGGAGANVLTF.